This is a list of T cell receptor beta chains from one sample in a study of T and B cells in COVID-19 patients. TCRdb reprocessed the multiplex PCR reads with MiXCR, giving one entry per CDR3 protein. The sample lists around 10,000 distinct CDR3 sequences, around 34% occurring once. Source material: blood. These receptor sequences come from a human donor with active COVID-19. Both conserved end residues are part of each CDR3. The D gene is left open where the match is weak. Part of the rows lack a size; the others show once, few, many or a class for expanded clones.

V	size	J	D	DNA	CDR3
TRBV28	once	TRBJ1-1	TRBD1	TGTGCCAGCAGTCAGAGGGGACAGGGTTCGGGCACTGAAGCTTTCTTT	CASSQRGQGSGTEAFF
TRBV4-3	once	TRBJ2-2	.	TGCGCCAGCAGCCAGACCCCCTTTTGGTGGGGGAACACCGGGGAGCTGTTTTTT	CASSQTPFWWGNTGELFF
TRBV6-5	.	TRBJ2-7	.	TGTGCCAGCAGTGAGCAGTGGCCCTTCTCCTACGAGCAGTACTTC	CASSEQWPFSYEQYF
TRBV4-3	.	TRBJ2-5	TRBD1	TGCGCCAGCAGCCACAAGACAGGGCCTGAGACCCAGTACTTC	CASSHKTGPETQYF
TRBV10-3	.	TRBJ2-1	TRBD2	TGTGCCATCAGTGAGTCGGAACTAGCGTTGGACAATGAGCAGTTCTTC	CAISESELALDNEQFF
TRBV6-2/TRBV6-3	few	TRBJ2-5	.	TGTGCCAGCAGCTCCTCCTCCGAGACCCAGTACTTC	CASSSSSETQYF
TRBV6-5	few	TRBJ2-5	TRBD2	TGTGCCAGCAGTTCCGGACTAGCGGCGGAGACCCAGTACTTC	CASSSGLAAETQYF
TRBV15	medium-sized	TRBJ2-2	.	TGTGCCACCAGCAGAGAGGCGACTTGGAACACCGGGGAGCTGTTTTTT	CATSREATWNTGELFF
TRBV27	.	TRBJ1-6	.	TGTGCCAGCAGCTTAGGACGGAATAATTCACCCCTCCACTTT	CASSLGRNNSPLHF
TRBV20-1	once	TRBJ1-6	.	TGCAGTGCCATCGACAGTCCCTCCTATAATTCACCCCTCCACTTT	CSAIDSPSYNSPLHF
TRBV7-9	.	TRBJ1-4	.	TGTGCCAGCAGCTTATGGCGCCAGCCAACTAATGAAAAACTGTTTTTT	CASSLWRQPTNEKLFF
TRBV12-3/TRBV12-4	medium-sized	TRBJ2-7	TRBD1	TGTGCCAGCAAGGGGGCAGAATACGAGCAGTACTTC	CASKGAEYEQYF
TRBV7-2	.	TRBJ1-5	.	TGTGCCAGCAGCTCTACAGGGAGGAATCAGCCCCAGCATTTT	CASSSTGRNQPQHF
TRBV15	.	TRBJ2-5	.	TGTGCCACCAGCAGGATGGGCAGAAAAGAAGAGACCCAGTACTTC	CATSRMGRKEETQYF
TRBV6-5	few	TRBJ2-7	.	TGTGCCAGCAGGAGGTCTAGCTCCTACGAGCAGTACTTC	CASRRSSSYEQYF
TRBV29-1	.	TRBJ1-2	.	TGCAGCGTTGGTGGGGGGCAGGGAGCCTATGGCTACACCTTC	CSVGGGQGAYGYTF
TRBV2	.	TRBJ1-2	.	TGTGCCAGCAGTCAAGCCCGGGTCGAAGCCTATGGCTACACCTTC	CASSQARVEAYGYTF
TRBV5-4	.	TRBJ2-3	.	TGTGCCAGCAGCTCAAGGGGGGTAAGGGTGAATACGCAGTATTTT	CASSSRGVRVNTQYF
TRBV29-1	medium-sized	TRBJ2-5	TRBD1	TGCAGCGTCGATAGGACAGGGGAAGACGAGACCCAGTACTTC	CSVDRTGEDETQYF
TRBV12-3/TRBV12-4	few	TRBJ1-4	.	TGTGCCAGCAGTCCCCGGAGGGGGGGAACTAATGAAAAACTGTTTTTT	CASSPRRGGTNEKLFF
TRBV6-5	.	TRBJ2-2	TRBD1	TGTGCCAGCAGTTGCCCCCCCGGGACAGGGGCCGGGGAGCTGTTTTTT	CASSCPPGTGAGELFF
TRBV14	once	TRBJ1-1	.	TGTGCCAGCAGCCAAGAAAGGGGTCGCATGGACACTGAAGCTTTCTTT	CASSQERGRMDTEAFF
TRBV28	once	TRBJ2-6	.	TGTGCCAGCATATCTGACTCTGGGGCCAACGTCCTGACTTTC	CASISDSGANVLTF
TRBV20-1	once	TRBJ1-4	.	TGCAACGCTAGGGGGGTTAATGAAAAACTGTTTTTT	CNARGVNEKLFF
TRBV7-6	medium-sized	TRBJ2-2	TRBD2	TGTGCCAGCAGCACCCGGGGGGGCAGCACCGGGGAGCTGTTTTTT	CASSTRGGSTGELFF
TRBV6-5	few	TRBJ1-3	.	TGTGCCAGCAGTGTGGAAGGGGTCGGATCCTTCCTTGGAAACACCATATATTTT	CASSVEGVGSFLGNTIYF
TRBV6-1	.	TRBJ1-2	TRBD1	TGTGCCAGTCATAGGCAGGGGGAGTGGGGCTATGGCTACACCTTC	CASHRQGEWGYGYTF
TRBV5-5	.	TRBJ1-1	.	TGTGCCAGCAGCGCGAGGGGAGTGACCGTATGGACTGAAGCTTTCTTT	CASSARGVTVWTEAFF
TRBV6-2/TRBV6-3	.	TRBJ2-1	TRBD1	TGTGCCAGTCGGGACAGCAAATCGAGCTCCTACAATGAGCAGTTCTTC	CASRDSKSSSYNEQFF
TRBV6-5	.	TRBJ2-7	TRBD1	TGTACCAGCAGGCCCGGGTGGGGACAGGCTACCTACGAGCAGTACTTC	CTSRPGWGQATYEQYF
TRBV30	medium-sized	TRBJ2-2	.	TGTGCCTCCCGGCCCCCCGGAACCACCGGGGAGCTGTTTTTT	CASRPPGTTGELFF
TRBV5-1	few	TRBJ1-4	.	TGCGCCAGCAGCTTCACCACAGGGCCGGGTGAAAAACTGTTTTTT	CASSFTTGPGEKLFF
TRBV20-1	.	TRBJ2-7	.	TGCAGTGCTAAGCAGATTCCCTCCGAGCAGTACTTC	CSAKQIPSEQYF
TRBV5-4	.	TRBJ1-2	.	TGTGCCAGCAAGATACAGGGAAGCTATGGCTACACCTTC	CASKIQGSYGYTF
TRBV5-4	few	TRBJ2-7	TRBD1	TGTGCCAGCAGCTTGGGAGGCCACAGGGGAACCTACGAGCAGTACTTC	CASSLGGHRGTYEQYF
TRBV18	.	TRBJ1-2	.	TGTGCCAGCTCAAATAGGCAGGGGAGAGTTTATGGCTACACCTTC	CASSNRQGRVYGYTF
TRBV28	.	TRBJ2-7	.	TGTGCCACGGGACGCCCTCAAAGAACCTACGAGCAGTACTTC	CATGRPQRTYEQYF
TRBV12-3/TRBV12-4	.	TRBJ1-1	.	TGTGCCAGCAGTTTGGGTAGCACTGAAGCTTTCTTT	CASSLGSTEAFF
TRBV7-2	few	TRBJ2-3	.	TGTGCCAGCAGCTTAGCAAGCACAGATACGCAGTATTTT	CASSLASTDTQYF
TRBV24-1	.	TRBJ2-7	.	TGTGCCACCAGTGATTCCACTAGAGCAGGGGTAAGGTCCTACGAGCAGTACTTC	CATSDSTRAGVRSYEQYF
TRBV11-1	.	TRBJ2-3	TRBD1	TGTGCCAGCAGCTTAGGGAATGCAGGGGGCGCAGATACGCAGTATTTT	CASSLGNAGGADTQYF